The T cell receptor (beta chain) under discussion was sequenced for a study of blood T cells in healthy people across ages. Alongside a J-beta primer mix, a sample-barcoded 5' primer served in a second PCR lasting 7 to 11 cycles. TCRdb analysed the 5' RACE reads with MiXCR anew, one entry per CDR3 protein. The sample consists of about 1.8 million distinct CDR3 sequences, 49% of them appearing once. This clonotype was seen a handful of times. Source material: blood. This TCR was sampled from a woman between 40 and 50 years old in good health.

DNA for the CDR3: TGTGCCAGCAGATACTACGGCTATGGCTACACCTTC. It specifies CASRYYGYGYTF. The chain joins TRBV7-2 to TRBJ1-2; no firm D call. The CDR3 covers 12 residues. Germline values: CDR1 SGHTA, CDR2 FQGNSA. V was cut by 6 bases and J by 4 bases, with 9 bases left in between.